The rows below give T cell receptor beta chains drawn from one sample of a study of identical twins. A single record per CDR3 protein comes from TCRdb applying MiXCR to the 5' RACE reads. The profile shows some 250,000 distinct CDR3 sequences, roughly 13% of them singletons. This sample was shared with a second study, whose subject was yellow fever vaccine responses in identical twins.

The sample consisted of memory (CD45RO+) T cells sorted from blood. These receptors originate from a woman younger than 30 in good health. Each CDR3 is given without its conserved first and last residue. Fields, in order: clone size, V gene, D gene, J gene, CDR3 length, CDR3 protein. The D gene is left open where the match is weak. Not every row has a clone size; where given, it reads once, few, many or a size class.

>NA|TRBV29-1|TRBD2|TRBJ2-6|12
SVAGGSGANVLT
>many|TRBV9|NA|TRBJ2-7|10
ASSVEGYEQY
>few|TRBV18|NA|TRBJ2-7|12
ASGEIGSSYEQY
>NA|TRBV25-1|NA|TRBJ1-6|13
ASEGGGVRNSPLH
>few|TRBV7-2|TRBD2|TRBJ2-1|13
ASSYSGSYFNEQF
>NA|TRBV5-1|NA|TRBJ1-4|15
ARARTGTPTTNEKLF
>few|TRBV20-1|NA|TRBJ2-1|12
SAKFVGAYNEQF
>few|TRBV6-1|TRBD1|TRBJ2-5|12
ASSRTGGVETQY
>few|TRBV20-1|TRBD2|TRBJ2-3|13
SARDGRTRRDTQY
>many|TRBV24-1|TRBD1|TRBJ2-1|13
ATSAPTGGYNEQF
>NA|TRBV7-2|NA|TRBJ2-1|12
ASSSSPAEGEQF
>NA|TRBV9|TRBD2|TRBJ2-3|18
ASSGGIGTSGSASTDTQY